These T cell receptor beta chains were read from a single sample in a study of chemoradiotherapy in HPV16-positive cancers. Sequencing was performed with immunoSEQ multiplex PCR; in TCRdb, only in-frame clones are kept and a portion is missing. The table has some 24,000 clones, approximately 94% seen once. The specimen was taken from a patient who underwent chemoradiotherapy. The receptors shown here come from a human donor with HPV-associated anogenital cancer. Each CDR3 is given with its conserved first and last residue. The D gene is left open where the match is weak. Rows give clone size only sometimes, using once, few, many, or a class for an expanded clone.

CDR3 protein: CASSMGRANTEAFF; CDR3 DNA: TGCGCCAGCAGCATGGGACGGGCGAACACTGAAGCTTTCTTT; D gene: .; J gene: TRBJ1-1; V gene: TRBV5-1; clone size: .
CDR3 protein: CASSLQGGPYEQYF; CDR3 DNA: TGTGCCAGCAGCTTGCAGGGGGGGCCTTACGAGCAGTACTTC; D gene: .; J gene: TRBJ2-7; V gene: TRBV7-8; clone size: .
CDR3 protein: CASSPGQGSYEQYF; CDR3 DNA: TGTGCCAGCAGCCCAGGACAGGGAAGCTACGAGCAGTACTTC; D gene: TRBD1; J gene: TRBJ2-7; V gene: TRBV11-2; clone size: .
CDR3 protein: CAPHQPQHF; CDR3 DNA: TGTGCCCCACATCAGCCCCAGCATTTT; D gene: .; J gene: TRBJ1-5; V gene: TRBV7-9; clone size: .
CDR3 protein: CASSLEQGIRAQYF; CDR3 DNA: TGTGCCAGCAGCTTAGAACAGGGCATCCGGGCCCAGTACTTC; D gene: .; J gene: TRBJ2-5; V gene: TRBV11-2; clone size: .
CDR3 protein: CASSDRGGQPQHF; CDR3 DNA: TGTGCCAGCAGTGATCGCGGAGGCCAGCCCCAGCATTTT; D gene: .; J gene: TRBJ1-5; V gene: TRBV2; clone size: .
CDR3 protein: CASRRDWNTGELFF; CDR3 DNA: TGTGCCAGCAGAAGGGACTGGAACACCGGGGAGCTGTTTTTT; D gene: .; J gene: TRBJ2-2; V gene: TRBV28; clone size: .
CDR3 protein: CASSPFGGVRETQYF; CDR3 DNA: TGTGCCAGCAGCCCGTTCGGGGGGGTGCGGGAGACCCAGTACTTC; D gene: TRBD2; J gene: TRBJ2-5; V gene: TRBV11-2; clone size: .
CDR3 protein: CASSLQQGAVSYEQYF; CDR3 DNA: TGTGCCAGCAGCTTACAGCAGGGGGCCGTTAGCTACGAGCAGTACTTC; D gene: TRBD1; J gene: TRBJ2-7; V gene: TRBV11-2; clone size: .
CDR3 protein: CASSRFNEQFF; CDR3 DNA: TGTGCCAGCAGTCGCTTTAATGAGCAGTTCTTC; D gene: .; J gene: TRBJ2-1; V gene: TRBV28; clone size: .
CDR3 protein: CAISARPSTDTQYF; CDR3 DNA: TGTGCCATCAGTGCGCGACCCAGCACAGATACGCAGTATTTT; D gene: .; J gene: TRBJ2-3; V gene: TRBV10-3; clone size: .
CDR3 protein: CASNPTGRRSTEAFF; CDR3 DNA: TGTGCCAGCAACCCCACAGGACGGAGGTCCACTGAAGCTTTCTTT; D gene: .; J gene: TRBJ1-1; V gene: TRBV28; clone size: .
CDR3 protein: CSVEFAVQETQYF; CDR3 DNA: TGCAGCGTTGAATTCGCTGTTCAAGAGACCCAGTACTTC; D gene: .; J gene: TRBJ2-5; V gene: TRBV29-1; clone size: once
CDR3 protein: CASRDHRGQREKLFF; CDR3 DNA: TGTGCCAGCAGGGATCACAGGGGGCAACGTGAAAAACTGTTTTTT; D gene: TRBD1; J gene: TRBJ1-4; V gene: TRBV11-3; clone size: once
CDR3 protein: CASSLGLESEQFF; CDR3 DNA: TGCGCCAGCAGCCTCGGACTAGAAAGTGAGCAGTTCTTC; D gene: TRBD2; J gene: TRBJ2-1; V gene: TRBV5-1; clone size: .
CDR3 protein: CASSYKHGGAYEQYF; CDR3 DNA: TGTGCCAGCAGTTACAAGCACGGAGGGGCCTACGAGCAGTACTTC; D gene: .; J gene: TRBJ2-7; V gene: TRBV6-5; clone size: .
CDR3 protein: CASSESPRDIQYF; CDR3 DNA: TGTGCCAGCAGTGAATCCCCCCGTGACATTCAGTACTTC; D gene: .; J gene: TRBJ2-4; V gene: TRBV6-1; clone size: .
CDR3 protein: CASSYSSWGTYEQYF; CDR3 DNA: TGTGCCAGCAGTTACTCTTCATGGGGCACCTACGAGCAGTACTTC; D gene: .; J gene: TRBJ2-7; V gene: TRBV6-5; clone size: .
CDR3 protein: CASSYSGGRGAGGSYEQYF; CDR3 DNA: TGTGCCAGCAGTTACTCAGGGGGAAGGGGCGCAGGGGGCTCCTACGAGCAGTACTTC; D gene: TRBD1; J gene: TRBJ2-7; V gene: TRBV28; clone size: once
CDR3 protein: CASSFGGPNSPLHF; CDR3 DNA: TGTGCCAGCAGCTTCGGGGGCCCCAATTCACCCCTCCACTTT; D gene: .; J gene: TRBJ1-6; V gene: TRBV5-8; clone size: .
CDR3 protein: CASRSTYEQYF; CDR3 DNA: TGTGCCAGCAGATCAACTTACGAGCAGTACTTC; D gene: .; J gene: TRBJ2-7; V gene: TRBV28; clone size: .
CDR3 protein: CASSLTRGTDQPQHF; CDR3 DNA: TGTGCCAGCAGTTTAACCAGGGGGACAGATCAGCCCCAGCATTTT; D gene: TRBD1; J gene: TRBJ1-5; V gene: TRBV27; clone size: .
CDR3 protein: CASSYSTGVTNQPQHF; CDR3 DNA: TGTGCCAGCAGTTACTCGACGGGGGTTACAAATCAGCCCCAGCATTTT; D gene: .; J gene: TRBJ1-5; V gene: TRBV6-6; clone size: .
CDR3 protein: CASSWRGGLPYQETQYF; CDR3 DNA: TGTGCCAGCAGCTGGAGGGGAGGGCTTCCGTACCAAGAGACCCAGTACTTC; D gene: TRBD2; J gene: TRBJ2-5; V gene: TRBV7-2; clone size: once
CDR3 protein: CASSDVGTVFYEQYF; CDR3 DNA: TGTGCCAGCAGTGACGTGGGGACAGTCTTCTACGAGCAGTACTTC; D gene: TRBD1; J gene: TRBJ2-7; V gene: TRBV6-1; clone size: .
CDR3 protein: CASSLFSVDNEQFF; CDR3 DNA: TGTGCCAGCAGCTTGTTTAGCGTTGATAATGAGCAGTTCTTC; D gene: .; J gene: TRBJ2-1; V gene: TRBV5-6; clone size: .
CDR3 protein: CASSQGSFSTDTQYF; CDR3 DNA: TGCGCCAGCAGCCAAGGATCATTTAGCACAGATACGCAGTATTTT; D gene: .; J gene: TRBJ2-3; V gene: TRBV4-3; clone size: .
CDR3 protein: CASIKRSNTGELFF; CDR3 DNA: TGTGCCAGCATAAAGAGGTCGAACACCGGGGAGCTGTTTTTT; D gene: .; J gene: TRBJ2-2; V gene: TRBV6-1; clone size: .
CDR3 protein: CASSLVIGGGYEQYF; CDR3 DNA: TGCGCCAGCAGCTTGGTTATCGGGGGGGGCTACGAGCAGTACTTC; D gene: TRBD2; J gene: TRBJ2-7; V gene: TRBV5-1; clone size: .
CDR3 protein: CASRAGQGSYEQYF; CDR3 DNA: TGTGCCAGCAGGGCAGGACAGGGATCCTACGAGCAGTACTTC; D gene: TRBD1; J gene: TRBJ2-7; V gene: TRBV6-5; clone size: .
CDR3 protein: CASSLGVERSSYNEQFF; CDR3 DNA: TGTGCCAGCAGCTTGGGAGTTGAGCGGAGCTCCTACAATGAGCAGTTCTTC; D gene: .; J gene: TRBJ2-1; V gene: TRBV5-4; clone size: .
CDR3 protein: CAWSLAGGYIEQFF; CDR3 DNA: TGTGCCTGGAGTTTAGCGGGGGGGTATATTGAGCAGTTCTTC; D gene: TRBD2; J gene: TRBJ2-1; V gene: TRBV30; clone size: .
CDR3 protein: CASSSQGIYEQYF; CDR3 DNA: TGTGCCAGCAGTTCACAGGGAATCTACGAGCAGTACTTC; D gene: .; J gene: TRBJ2-7; V gene: TRBV2; clone size: .
CDR3 protein: CASRITGGATNEKLFF; CDR3 DNA: TGCGCCAGCAGAATTACAGGGGGCGCAACTAATGAAAAACTGTTTTTT; D gene: TRBD1; J gene: TRBJ1-4; V gene: TRBV5-1; clone size: once
CDR3 protein: CASSLSGNTEAFF; CDR3 DNA: TGTGCCAGCAGCTTATCCGGGAACACTGAAGCTTTCTTT; D gene: .; J gene: TRBJ1-1; V gene: TRBV7-8; clone size: .
CDR3 protein: CASSGRLAGGPYNEQFF; CDR3 DNA: TGTGCCAGCAGTGGTCGACTAGCGGGGGGCCCCTACAATGAGCAGTTCTTC; D gene: TRBD2; J gene: TRBJ2-1; V gene: TRBV6-1; clone size: once
CDR3 protein: CASILAGGQDTQYF; CDR3 DNA: TGTGCCAGCATCTTGGCGGGGGGTCAAGATACGCAGTATTTT; D gene: TRBD2; J gene: TRBJ2-3; V gene: TRBV2; clone size: few